This T cell receptor beta chain was captured in a study of early T cells in non-severe SARS-CoV-2 infection. For the study at large: Chains were not paired, and sequencing was done on bulk RNA from unsorted whole blood.

About this clonotype: A much larger clone lies one base from this, so it may be a read error.

CDR3 length: 16 amino acids. Per the germline V gene, CDR1 is SEHNR and CDR2 is FQNEAQ (reference sequence). Unique molecular identifiers were attached to individual cDNA molecules. MiXCR was run by TCRdb on the 5' RACE reads, yielding one entry per CDR3 protein. The sample consists of tens of thousands of distinct CDR3 sequences, approximately 6% of them appearing once. The rearrangement uses TRBV7-9 and TRBJ1-6, with 7 positions matching TRBD1. This TCR derives from an adult who was a healthcare worker with PCR-confirmed SARS-CoV-2 infection or an uninfected control (not recorded which). The sample comprised whole blood. The CDR3 DNA reads TGTGTCAGCAGCTCCCACAGGGGACATGCGGGATCACCCCTCCACTTT. This encodes CVSSSHRGHAGSPLHF.